The sequence of this T cell receptor (beta chain) was determined in a study of blood T cell repertoires in COVID-19. Study background: Samples of COVID-19 (acute and convalescent) were obtained from the United States, Italy and Spain.

Original methodology: The authors estimated nucleated cell counts from reference gene primer amplification. The data were produced by immunoSEQ multiplex PCR, yet TCRdb's version contains in-frame clones alone and is incomplete. The V and J calls and clone size were taken over from that table, and D and trimming were inferred from the DNA. Here the sample spans hundreds of thousands of clones, 85% being singletons. In terms of age and location, participants ranged from about 18 to 90 years and lived in about two dozen US areas. The germline V gene encodes CDR1 SNHLY and CDR2 FYNNEI. This CDR3 is built from 14 residues. V shed 8 bases and J 4 bases; nucleotides not matched to a gene: 6.

The sequence came from a woman in her twenties or thirties who had been exposed to COVID-19. This chain uses TRBV2 with TRBJ2-3; 10 positions match TRBD2. The sequenced sample consisted of PBMCs or T cells enriched from blood (not recorded which). CDR3 protein: CASRERGGADTQYF. DNA of the CDR3: TGTGCCAGCCGAGAGCGGGGGGGCGCAGATACGCAGTATTTT.